The clone carrying this T cell receptor (beta chain) appeared a few times. As yet, its antigen is unknown. This record belongs to a study of beta chain features in type 1 diabetes. Study overall: All samples combined gave roughly 100,000,000 sorted cells for examination. Regarding the study as a whole: Among all four CD4+ subsets, Type 1 diabetes patients had TCRB CDR3s that were moderately but significantly shorter.

Of the isolated RNA, all was reverse transcribed, and so the sequenced material was expressed TCRB transcripts. Clones were sequenced by immunoSEQ multiplex PCR, and TCRdb holds only the in-frame ones, with some missing. The repertoire holds about 290,000 clones, with approximately 8.1% as singletons. The authors took one heparinised blood draw, averaging approximately 110 mL, from each donor. Germline CDR1 SQVTM, CDR2 ANQGSEA. The germline V and J ends were trimmed by 6 bases and 7 bases, with 16 bases remaining between them. The CDR3 sequence is 13 residues long. Sequencing used central memory CD4+ T cells from blood. The chain carries TRBV29-1 and TRBJ2-1; D might be TRBD2 (5 bases). The receptor was isolated from a woman aged 18-30 years in good health. The CDR3 coding sequence is TGCAGCGTCCTCAGCTCGGGGTGGAATGAGCAGTTCTTC. Its protein product is CSVLSSGWNEQFF.